These 8 T cell receptor beta chains were sequenced from one sample in a study of T cell responses to AZD1222 COVID-19 vaccine. Only in-frame clones appear in the TCRdb table, and some are missing; sequencing was by immunoSEQ multiplex PCR. The sample records some 110,000 clones, just over 85% being singletons. The sequenced sample was peripheral blood, obtained 28 days after the second AZD1222 dose. The origin of the receptors is an adult who received the AZD1222 COVID-19 vaccine.

This clone was picked up a small number of times. The gene calls are TRBV6-6 and TRBJ1-5; the D gene is possibly TRBD1 (6 bases). Germline CDR1 and CDR2: MNHNY and SVGAGI (reference sequence). The CDR3 covers 15 residues. The ends were cut back, 6 bases at V and 0 bases at J, with 12 bases in the middle. Written as DNA, the CDR3 is TGTGCCAGCAGGCTGGACAGCGATAGCAATCAGCCCCAGCATTTT. Protein product: CASRLDSDSNQPQHF.

This chain joins TRBV27 and TRBJ2-3; D is uncertain. V gave up 6 bases and J gave up 7 bases, with 14 bases separating them. The CDR3 loop spans 13 amino acids. The germline CDR1 and CDR2 sequences are MNHEY and SMNVEV (reference sequence). The CDR3 bases are TGTGCCAGCAGGACTTCCGCGGTGAATACGCAGTATTTT. It translates to CASRTSAVNTQYF.

The chain combines TRBV13 with TRBJ2-1, with a weak D call TRBD2 (5 bases). The CDR3 contains 17 residues. The V end lost 0 bases, the J end lost 4 bases, and 16 bases lay between the germline ends. CDR1 is PRHDT and CDR2 is FYEKMQ in the germline V gene (reference sequence). The CDR3 bases are TGTGCCAGCAGCTTAGGCCGGGGAAGCCAACGTTACAATGAGCAGTTCTTC. Amino acids: CASSLGRGSQRYNEQFF.

The J gene is TRBJ2-2, the V gene TRBV2; perhaps TRBD1 as D (5 bases). The V end lost 6 bases, the J end lost 6 bases, and 11 bases lay between the germline ends. Germline assignment: CDR1 SNHLY and CDR2 FYNNEI. The CDR3 sequence is 13 residues long. The CDR3 DNA is TGTGCCAGCAGAGAGCAGGGTGCCGGGGAGCTGTTTTTT. Translation gives CASREQGAGELFF.

The count of this clone is one. The chain joins TRBV13 to TRBJ2-1, with a tentative D call TRBD1 (6 bases). From germline, CDR1 is PRHDT and CDR2 FYEKMQ (reference sequence). Trimming cost V 1 base and J 5 bases, with 12 bases left between them. The CDR3 length is 15 residues. Written as DNA, the CDR3 is TGTGCCAGCAGCTTAGAACCGACAGGAGACAATGAGCAGTTCTTC. As protein: CASSLEPTGDNEQFF.

The chain uses TRBV3-1 (or the pseudogene TRBV3-2) and TRBJ1-6; D not resolved. The germline V gene encodes CDR1 LGHDT and CDR2 YNNKEL (reference sequence). The CDR3 has 13 amino acids. V lost 4 bases and J lost 10, with 11 bases in between. In nucleotides, the CDR3 is TGTGCCAGCAGCCGGGCCCGGGAATCACCCCTCCACTTT. This encodes CASSRARESPLHF.

CDR3 in amino acids: CASSLGQGRGYTF. Written as DNA, the CDR3 is TGTGCCAGCAGCCTTGGACAGGGCCGGGGCTACACCTTC. The chain carries TRBV7-2 and TRBJ1-2, with 8 bases that match TRBD1. This CDR3 is built from 13 residues. Trimming at V came to 5 bases and at J to 8 bases, leaving 7 bases not matched to a gene. Germline V gene sequence: CDR1 SGHTA, CDR2 FQGNSA.

The V gene is TRBV19, the J gene TRBJ2-4; D unclear. The V gene's germline CDR1 is LNHDA and CDR2 SQIVND (reference sequence). The germline V and J ends were trimmed by 3 bases and 2 bases, with 5 bases remaining between them. The CDR3 totals 13 residues. CDR3 sequence (DNA): TGTGCCAGTAGTATTCCCTCCAAAAACATTCAGTACTTC. This sequence encodes CASSIPSKNIQYF.